The clone carrying this TCR beta chain came up many times. The CDR3 spans 16 residues. Per germline, CDR1 ENHRY and CDR2 SYGVKD. V lost 0 bases to trimming and J lost 8 bases; unmatched junction nucleotides: 7. These data originate in a study of tumor-infiltrating lymphocytes in oesophageal squamous cell carcinoma. TCRdb redid the calling of the PCR reads with MiXCR, one entry per CDR3 protein. The sample yields around 20,000 distinct CDR3 sequences, less than 45% seen once. This receptor was obtained from a male donor with esophageal squamous cell carcinoma. Specimen: normal esophageal tissue next to the tumor. The J gene is TRBJ2-1, the V gene TRBV10-3, with 10 bases fitting TRBD2. DNA of the CDR3: TGTGCCATCAGTGAGTCGCTAGGACTAGCGGATGATGAGCAGTTCTTC. The encoded protein is CAISESLGLADDEQFF.